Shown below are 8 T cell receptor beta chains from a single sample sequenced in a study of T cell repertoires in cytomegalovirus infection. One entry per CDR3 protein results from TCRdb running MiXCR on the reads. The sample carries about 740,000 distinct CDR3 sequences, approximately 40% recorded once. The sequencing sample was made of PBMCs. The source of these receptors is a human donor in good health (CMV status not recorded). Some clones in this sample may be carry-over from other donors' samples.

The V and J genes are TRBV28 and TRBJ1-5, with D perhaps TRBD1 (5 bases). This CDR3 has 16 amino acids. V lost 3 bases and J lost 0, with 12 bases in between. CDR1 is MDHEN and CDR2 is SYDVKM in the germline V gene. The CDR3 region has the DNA TGTGCCAGCAGTTTGGGACCCTACAGTAGCAATCAGCCCCAGCATTTT. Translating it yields CASSLGPYSSNQPQHF.

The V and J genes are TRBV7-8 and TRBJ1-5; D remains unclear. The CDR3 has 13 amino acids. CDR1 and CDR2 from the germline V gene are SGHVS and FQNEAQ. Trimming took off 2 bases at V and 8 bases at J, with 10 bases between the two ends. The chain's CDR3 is CASSLIGREPQHF. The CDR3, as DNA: TGTGCCAGCAGCTTAATCGGTCGGGAGCCCCAGCATTTT.

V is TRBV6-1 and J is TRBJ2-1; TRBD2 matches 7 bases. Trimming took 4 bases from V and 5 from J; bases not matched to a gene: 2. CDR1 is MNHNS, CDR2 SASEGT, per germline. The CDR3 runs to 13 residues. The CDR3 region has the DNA TGTGCCAGCAGTGTTCTAGCGGACAATGAGCAGTTCTTC. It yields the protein CASSVLADNEQFF.

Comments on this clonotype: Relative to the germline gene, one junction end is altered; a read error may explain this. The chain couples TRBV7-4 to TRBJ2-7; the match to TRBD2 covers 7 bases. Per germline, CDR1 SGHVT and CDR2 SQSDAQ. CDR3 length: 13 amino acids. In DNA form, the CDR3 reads TGTGCCAGCAGCTTAGGGTCGGGGCGGGAGCAGTGCTTC. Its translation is CASSLGSGREQCF.

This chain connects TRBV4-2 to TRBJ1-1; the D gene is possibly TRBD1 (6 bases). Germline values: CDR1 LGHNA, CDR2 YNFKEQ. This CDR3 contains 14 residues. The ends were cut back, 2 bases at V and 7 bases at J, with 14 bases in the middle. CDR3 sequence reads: CASSQTTGRDEAFF. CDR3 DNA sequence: TGTGCCAGCAGCCAAACCACAGGGAGGGATGAAGCTTTCTTT.

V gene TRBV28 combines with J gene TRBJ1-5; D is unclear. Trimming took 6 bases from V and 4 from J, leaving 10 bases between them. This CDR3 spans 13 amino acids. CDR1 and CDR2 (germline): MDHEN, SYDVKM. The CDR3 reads CASRSTENQPQHF. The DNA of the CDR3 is TGTGCCAGCAGATCTACAGAAAATCAGCCCCAGCATTTT. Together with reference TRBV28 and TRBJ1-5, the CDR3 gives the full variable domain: DVKVTQSSRYLVKRTGEKVFLECVQDMDHENMFWYRQDPGLGLRLIYFSYDVKMKEKGDIPEGYSVSREKKERFSLILESASTNQTSMYLCASRSTENQPQHFGDGTRLSIL.

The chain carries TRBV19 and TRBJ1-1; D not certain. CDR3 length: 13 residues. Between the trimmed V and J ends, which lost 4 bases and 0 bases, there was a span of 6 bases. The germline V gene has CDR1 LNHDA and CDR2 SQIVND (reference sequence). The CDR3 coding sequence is TGTGCCAGTAGTACCGCGCTGAACACTGAAGCTTTCTTT. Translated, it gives CASSTALNTEAFF.

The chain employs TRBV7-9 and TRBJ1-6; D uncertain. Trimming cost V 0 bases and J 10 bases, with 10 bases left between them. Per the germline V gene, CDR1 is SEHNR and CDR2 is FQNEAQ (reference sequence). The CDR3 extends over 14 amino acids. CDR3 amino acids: CASSLAPAGSPLHF. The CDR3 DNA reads TGTGCCAGCAGCTTAGCTCCGGCGGGATCACCCCTCCACTTT.